The present entry profiles one T cell receptor (beta chain) with its context. Source study methods: Amplifying reference gene primers gave estimates of nucleated cell counts. The repertoire was sequenced with immunoSEQ multiplex PCR; TCRdb's copy has only in-frame clones and lacks some. D and trimming were read from the DNA, whereas the V and J calls and clone size are those reported in that table. This table has roughly 97,000 clones, roughly 84% appearing once. This sample stems from a study of blood T cell repertoires in COVID-19. Study-wide background: Sites across the United States, Italy and Spain contributed samples from acute and convalescent COVID-19. Sources were T cells, B-cell-depleted T cells, or PBMCs; the material itself was cDNA or gDNA.

Germline V lookup: CDR1 SGHNT, CDR2 YYREEE (reference sequence). The CDR3 totals 17 residues. The germline V and J ends were trimmed by 1 base and 0 bases, with 11 bases remaining between them. The chain is built from TRBV5-4 and TRBJ2-6; possible D gene TRBD1, 5 bases. The receptor was isolated from a man in his 60s with acute or convalescent COVID-19. Sample: peripheral blood. The CDR3 sequence: CASSLYDSHSGANVLTF. CDR3 in DNA: TGTGCCAGCAGCTTGTACGACAGTCACTCTGGGGCCAACGTCCTGACTTTC. Full variable domain (rest looked up from reference TRBV5-4 and TRBJ2-6): ETGVTQSPTHLIKTRGQQVTLRCSSQSGHNTVSWYQQALGQGPQFIFQYYREEENGRGNFPPRFSGLQFPNYSSELNVNALELDDSALYLCASSLYDSHSGANVLTFGAGSRLTVL.